The 19 T cell receptor beta chains presented below share a single source sample, sequenced in a study of blood T cell repertoires in COVID-19. The assay was immunoSEQ multiplex PCR, and TCRdb's table has in-frame clones only and misses some. The sample carries tens of thousands of clones, 65% to 85% recorded once. Input material: peripheral blood. The receptor source for this set is a man aged 45-65 years with acute or convalescent COVID-19.

This chain links TRBV5-3 with TRBJ1-2; D is ambiguous. TRBV5-3 is an ORF; its function is uncertain. The CDR3 contains 15 residues. The V gene lost 5 bases and the J gene lost 6 bases, with 20 bases spanning the gap. This CDR3 reads CARRRADDRDHGYTF. The CDR3 coding sequence is TGTGCCAGAAGGCGGGCGGATGATAGGGATCATGGCTACACCTTC.

The chain joins TRBV6-6 to TRBJ2-5; no reliable D call. V lost 1 base and J lost 5, with 5 bases in between. Germline CDR1 reads MNHNY; CDR2 reads SVGAGI (reference sequence). The CDR3 loop spans 12 amino acids. CDR3: CASSYFSETQYF. The CDR3 DNA follows: TGTGCCAGCAGTTACTTCTCGGAGACCCAGTACTTC.

V is TRBV7-2 and J is TRBJ2-5; 8 positions match TRBD1. CDR1 is SGHTA, CDR2 FQGNSA, per germline. The V gene end was trimmed by 4 bases and the J gene end by 5 bases; junction bases not matched to a gene: 6. This CDR3 comprises 14 residues. The CDR3 loop is CASSSRGQGETQYF. The CDR3 DNA sequence: TGTGCCAGCAGCTCCAGAGGACAGGGCGAGACCCAGTACTTC.

The chain uses TRBV29-1 and TRBJ1-1; D may be TRBD1 (5 bases). V shed 6 bases and J shed 4 bases, with 15 bases lying between them. The CDR3 has 13 amino acids. Germline V lookup: CDR1 SQVTM, CDR2 ANQGSEA. This CDR3 is CSVHLSRGTEAFF. In DNA form, the CDR3 reads TGCAGCGTACACCTCTCTAGGGGCACTGAAGCTTTCTTT.

V gene TRBV27 combines with J gene TRBJ2-1, with D tentatively TRBD1 (5 bases). Trimming took 9 bases from V and 3 from J, leaving 15 bases between them. The CDR3 spans 14 residues. Germline CDR1 reads MNHEY; CDR2 reads SMNVEV (reference sequence). The CDR3 sequence is CASRTGFVYNEQFF. CDR3 bases: TGTGCCAGTCGTACAGGATTCGTCTACAATGAGCAGTTCTTC.

This clone was found a few times. The J gene is TRBJ1-4, the V gene TRBV4-1, with D maybe TRBD1 (6 bases). V was pared by 0 bases and J by 8 bases, with 19 bases between. The CDR3 runs to 17 residues. Looked up from germline, CDR1 is MGHRA and CDR2 is YSYEKL. CDR3 coding DNA: TGCGCCAGCAGCCAAGAACAGGGCCCCCCAGCTAGCGAAAAACTGTTTTTT. Amino acids: CASSQEQGPPASEKLFF.

The rearrangement links TRBV5-1 to TRBJ2-5; 7 positions agree with TRBD1. This CDR3 has 16 amino acids. V lost 4 bases and J lost 2; bases outside the gene matches: 11. Germline V gene sequence: CDR1 SGHRS, CDR2 YFSETQ. The CDR3 DNA sequence: TGCGCCAGCAGCCTGGAAGGGGGCACCGTACAAGAGACCCAGTACTTC. This gives the protein CASSLEGGTVQETQYF. Full variable domain (remainder filled in from reference TRBV5-1 and TRBJ2-5): KAGVTQTPRYLIKTRGQQVTLSCSPISGHRSVSWYQQTPGQGLQFLFEYFSETQRNKGNFPGRFSGRQFSNSRSEMNVSTLELGDSALYLCASSLEGGTVQETQYFGPGTRLLVL.

This rearrangement joins TRBV7-9 to TRBJ1-3; 7 positions agree with TRBD1. The V segment lost 3 bases and the J segment 2 bases; nucleotides outside the gene matches: 10. Germline lookup yields CDR1 SEHNR and CDR2 FQNEAQ (reference sequence). CDR3 length equals 17 residues. CDR3: CASSFRPGGRTGNTIYF. CDR3 in DNA: TGTGCCAGCAGCTTTCGTCCAGGGGGTAGAACTGGAAACACCATATATTTT.

This chain connects TRBV3-1 (or the pseudogene TRBV3-2) to TRBJ1-6; possibly TRBD1 for D (6 bases). In germline, CDR1 is LGHDT, CDR2 YNNKEL (reference sequence). The CDR3 runs 15 residues. V shed 6 bases and J shed 7 bases, with 16 bases lying between them. This chain's CDR3 is CASRSGGQNNSPLHF. CDR3 nucleotide sequence: TGTGCCAGCAGGTCTGGAGGACAGAACAATTCACCCCTCCACTTT.

J is TRBJ1-2 and V is TRBV23-1, with TRBD1 identical over 8 bases. Being an ORF, TRBV23-1 has a function that is uncertain. J lost 1 base, V lost 0 bases, and 16 bases had no gene match. This CDR3 region has 20 residues. CDR3: CASSQSAGCYGTGFNYGYTF. CDR3 bases: TGCGCCAGCAGTCAATCGGCCGGTTGCTACGGGACAGGATTTAACTATGGCTACACCTTC.

The DNA for the CDR3 is TGTGCCAGCAGTGAAATCCCCTCAAAACAGGGAGCCCAGCATTTT. Residues: CASSEIPSKQGAQHF. V is TRBV2 and J is TRBJ1-5; D perhaps matches TRBD1 (6 bases). From germline, CDR1 is SNHLY and CDR2 FYNNEI. V was trimmed by 2 bases and J by 11 bases, leaving 19 bases between them. This CDR3 has 15 residues. Full variable domain (rest looked up from reference TRBV2 and TRBJ1-5): EPEVTQTPSHQVTQMGQEVILRCVPISNHLYFYWYRQILGQKVEFLVSFYNNEISEKSEIFDDQFSVERPDGSNFTLKIRSTKLEDSAMYFCASSEIPSKQGAQHFGDGTRLSIL.

The J gene is TRBJ2-7, the V gene TRBV4-2; 8 nucleotides agree with TRBD1. Trimming cost V 3 bases and J 4 bases; bases outside gene matches: 5. The CDR3 contains 14 residues. The germline V gene encodes CDR1 LGHNA and CDR2 YNFKEQ. The CDR3 sequence is CASSQPGQAYEQYF. CDR3 DNA sequence: TGTGCCAGCAGCCAGCCGGGACAGGCTTACGAGCAGTACTTC.

The chain uses TRBV15 and TRBJ1-6, with D possibly matching TRBD1 (5 bases). This CDR3 is built from 20 residues. Deletions cut 5 bases from V and 6 bases from J, with 29 bases between. The V gene's germline CDR1 is LNHNV and CDR2 YYDKDF (reference sequence). The DNA of the CDR3 is TGTGCCACCAGCCTTCTTTTGGGCAGGGAATACCGACAATTTAATTCACCCCTCCACTTT. Its protein is CATSLLLGREYRQFNSPLHF.

The V and J genes are TRBV27 and TRBJ2-2; D call uncertain. From germline, CDR1 is MNHEY and CDR2 SMNVEV (reference sequence). Trimming cost V 2 bases and J 7 bases, with 17 bases left between them. The CDR3 length is 16 residues. In DNA form, the CDR3 reads TGTGCCAGCAGTTTAAAGTATCCCTCTCTCGGCGGGGAGCTGTTTTTT. This gives the protein CASSLKYPSLGGELFF.

The genes are TRBV5-6 and TRBJ2-2; perhaps TRBD2 as D (6 bases). The V end was cut by 2 bases, the J end by 3 bases, with 14 bases between. Germline-derived CDR1 and CDR2 are SGHDT and YYEEEE. The CDR3 length is 16 residues. CDR3 coding DNA: TGTGCCAGCAGCTTTCTCGGCCGGAGGGACACCGGGGAGCTGTTTTTT. This sequence encodes CASSFLGRRDTGELFF.

The rearrangement joins TRBV3-1 (or the pseudogene TRBV3-2) to TRBJ1-6; TRBD1 matches at 9 bases. J lost 8 bases, V lost 4 bases, and 3 bases had no gene match. Per germline, CDR1 LGHDT and CDR2 YNNKEL (reference sequence). This CDR3 spans 14 amino acids. As DNA, the CDR3 is TGTGCCAGCAGCCCGGGACAGGGATATTCACCCCTCCACTTT. It yields the protein CASSPGQGYSPLHF.

This clone was observed a handful of times. The chain employs TRBV6-2 or TRBV6-3 and TRBJ2-5; the D gene is possibly TRBD1 (6 bases). This CDR3 has 15 residues. The V end was cut by 6 bases, the J end by 4 bases, with 18 bases between. Germline values: CDR1 MNHEY, CDR2 SVGEGT. CDR3 amino acids: CASSLPPGHRETQYF. The CDR3 coding sequence is TGTGCCAGCAGCCTTCCCCCGGGACACCGAGAGACCCAGTACTTC.

The chain employs TRBV7-2 and TRBJ2-1; TRBD2 agrees at 8 bases. The ends lost 8 bases at V and 1 base at J; junction bases unmatched: 7. This CDR3 has 15 residues. Germline V lookup: CDR1 SGHTA, CDR2 FQGNSA. The CDR3 coding sequence is TGTGCCAGCTTGACGGGGGGGCCTTCCTACAATGAGCAGTTCTTC. Its protein is CASLTGGPSYNEQFF. The complete variable domain, with remaining parts taken from reference TRBV7-2 and TRBJ2-1, reads GAGVSQSPSNKVTEKGKDVELRCDPISGHTALYWYRQSLGQGLEFLIYFQGNSAPDKSGLPSDRFSAERTGGSVSTLTIQRTQQEDSAVYLCASLTGGPSYNEQFFGPGTRLTVL.

Remarks on this clone: Germline is not matched at one junction end, which may reflect a read error. The chain combines TRBV25-1 with TRBJ1-4, with D possibly being TRBD1 (6 bases). This CDR3 is built from 14 residues. CDR1 is MGHDK and CDR2 is SYGVNS in the germline V gene. The CDR3 region has the DNA TGTGCCAGCAGTGGACAGGATTCGCTGGAAAAGCTGTTTTTT. The encoded protein is CASSGQDSLEKLFF.